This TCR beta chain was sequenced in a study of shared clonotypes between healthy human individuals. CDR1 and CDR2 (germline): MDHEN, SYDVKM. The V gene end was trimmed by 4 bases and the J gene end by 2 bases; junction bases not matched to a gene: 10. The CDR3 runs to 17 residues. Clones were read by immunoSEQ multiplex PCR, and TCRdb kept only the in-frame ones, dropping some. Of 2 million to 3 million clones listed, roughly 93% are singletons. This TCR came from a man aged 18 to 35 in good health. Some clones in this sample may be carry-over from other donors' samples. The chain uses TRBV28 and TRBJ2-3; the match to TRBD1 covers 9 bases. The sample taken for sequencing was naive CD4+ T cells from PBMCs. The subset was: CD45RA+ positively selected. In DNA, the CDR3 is TGTGCCAGCAGTTCAGGGACAGGGATTCCCCCCACAGATACGCAGTATTTT. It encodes CASSSGTGIPPTDTQYF.